This T cell receptor beta chain was sequenced during a study of T cell responses to AZD1222 COVID-19 vaccine. Whole-study results and caveats: Unmutated regions of variants are reportedly targeted by nearly half of spike-specific TCRs.

Pooling covered second doses at about 4 or about 12 weeks. Profiling relied on immunoSEQ multiplex PCR, and the TCRdb table lists in-frame clones only, not all of them. The table records about 180,000 clones, 92% of them present only once. In its sample, this clone was seen once. The target antigen is unknown. The CDR3 is 14 residues long. J gave up 0 bases and V 5 bases, and 4 bases lay outside the gene matches. Germline V gives CDR1 SEHNR, CDR2 FQNEAQ (reference sequence). The TCR comes from an adult who received the AZD1222 COVID-19 vaccine. V and J are TRBV7-9 and TRBJ2-7; 7 bases match TRBD1. Sequences were derived from peripheral blood, sampled 28 days after the second AZD1222 dose. For the CDR3, the DNA is TGTGCCAGCAGCCCCCGGGACAGCTCCTACGAGCAGTACTTC. It yields the protein CASSPRDSSYEQYF.